Shown below are 15 T cell receptor beta chains from a single sample sequenced in a study of blood T cell repertoires in COVID-19. Data came from immunoSEQ multiplex PCR; TCRdb stores just in-frame clones and leaves some out. Of more than 200,000 clones listed, about 82% were seen once; the top ten hold about 10%. The sample was peripheral blood. The receptors stem from a woman older than 75 with acute or convalescent COVID-19.

This chain links TRBV9 with TRBJ2-7, with TRBD1 identical over 10 bases. Germline CDR1 SGDLS, CDR2 YYNGEE. V gave up 0 bases and J gave up 2 bases; unmatched junction bases: 8. This CDR3 comprises 17 residues. The CDR3 region is CASSVGMRTGGTYEQYF. CDR3 sequence (DNA): TGTGCCAGCAGCGTAGGAATGAGGACAGGGGGAACCTACGAGCAGTACTTC. Variable domain in full (rest from reference TRBV9 and TRBJ2-7): DSGVTQTPKHLITATGQRVTLRCSPRSGDLSVYWYQQSLDQGLQFLIQYYNGEERAKGNILERFSAQQFPDLHSELNLSSLELGDSALYFCASSVGMRTGGTYEQYFGPGTRLTVT.

The chain has TRBV19 and TRBJ1-3; the D gene is possibly TRBD1 (5 bases). Trimming removed 5 bases at V and 3 bases at J, with 11 bases between. The CDR3 loop spans 14 amino acids. Germline lookup yields CDR1 LNHDA and CDR2 SQIVND (reference sequence). The DNA of the CDR3 is TGTGCCAGTAGTGTTGGACATGGTGGAAACACCATATATTTT. Amino acid sequence: CASSVGHGGNTIYF.

This CDR3 is CASPPAGGPSNNEQFF. The CDR3 nucleotides are TGTGCCAGCCCCCCGGCGGGAGGACCGAGTAACAATGAGCAGTTCTTC. This sequence joins TRBV28 and TRBJ2-1; the match to TRBD2 covers 8 bases. The CDR3 is made up of 16 amino acids. V dropped 8 bases and J dropped 5; count of bases not matched to a gene: 14. Germline-derived CDR1 and CDR2 are MDHEN and SYDVKM.

V and J are TRBV6-5 and TRBJ2-5; possible D gene TRBD1, 5 bases. The length of the CDR3 is 12 residues. Trimming took off 5 bases at V and 2 bases at J, with 6 bases between the two ends. The germline CDR1 and CDR2 sequences are MNHEY and SVGAGI. As DNA, the CDR3 is TGTGCCAGCAGTCCAGGGCAAGAGACCCAGTACTTC. This codes for CASSPGQETQYF.

This clone was detected only a few times. The chain recombines TRBV29-1 with TRBJ1-2; 7 bases line up with TRBD1. The V and J ends lost 5 bases and 7 bases, in that order; junction bases with no gene match: 16. The CDR3 runs to 15 residues. CDR1 and CDR2 from the germline V gene are SQVTM and ANQGSEA. CDR3 sequence (DNA): TGCAGCGTTTTATATCCGGGACAGTTAGCTGGTGGCTACACCTTC. Translating it yields CSVLYPGQLAGGYTF.

The chain combines TRBV6-4 with TRBJ2-1, with TRBD2 matching 11 bases. Looked up from germline, CDR1 is MRHNA and CDR2 is SNTAGT. Trimming took 6 bases from V and 11 from J; bases not matched to a gene: 9. This CDR3 is 14 amino acids long. CDR3 coding DNA: TGTGCCAGCAGCGAGGGTAGCGGGAGGGCCCAGCAGTTCTTC. This gives the protein CASSEGSGRAQQFF.

This rearrangement joins TRBV7-8 to TRBJ2-2; 12 positions match TRBD2. The V gene end was trimmed by 2 bases and the J gene end by 5 bases; junction bases not matched to a gene: 6. The CDR3 has 17 amino acids. Per germline, CDR1 SGHVS and CDR2 FQNEAQ. CDR3 bases: TGTGCCAGCAGCTTATCAGGACTAGCGGGAAGGACCGGGGAGCTGTTTTTT. Its translation is CASSLSGLAGRTGELFF.

This chain joins TRBV5-4 and TRBJ2-1; TRBD2 matches 9 bases. The CDR3 has 15 residues. Germline V lookup: CDR1 SGHNT, CDR2 YYREEE (reference sequence). V lost 0 bases and J lost 8; bases outside the gene matches: 6. DNA of the CDR3: TGTGCCAGCAGCTTGGAGGCTAGCGGGGTCCATGAGCAGTTCTTC. Its translation is CASSLEASGVHEQFF.

The J gene is TRBJ1-2, the V gene TRBV21-1. TRBV21-1 is given as a pseudogene. The CDR3 spans 14 residues. The CDR3 loop is CATPMIRPRYGYTF. The DNA for the CDR3 is TGTGCCACCCCAATGATTCGGCCGCGGTATGGCTACACCTTC.

CDR3 DNA sequence: TGTGCCAGCAGCGGTGGGGCCCTGGTCTCTGGAAACACCATATATTTT. Encoded protein: CASSGGALVSGNTIYF. The chain recombines TRBV7-2 with TRBJ1-3, with D possibly TRBD1 on 5 matching bases. The CDR3 consists of 16 residues. V lost 5 bases to trimming and J lost 0 bases, with 14 bases between them. Germline V CDR1 and CDR2: SGHTA, FQGNSA.

The chain is built from TRBV29-1 and TRBJ2-2; 7 nucleotides agree with TRBD1. The V segment lost 5 bases and the J segment 0 bases; nucleotides outside the gene matches: 9. Looked up from germline, CDR1 is SQVTM and CDR2 is ANQGSEA. The CDR3 is 16 residues long. CDR3 sequence: CSVSGTVNANTGELFF. The CDR3 DNA reads as TGCAGCGTTTCGGGGACAGTTAACGCGAACACCGGGGAGCTGTTTTTT.

The table lists this clone with a count of one. This rearrangement joins TRBV11-2 to TRBJ1-5; the match to TRBD1 covers 8 bases. The V and J ends lost 0 bases and 2 bases, in that order; junction bases with no gene match: 9. The CDR3 consists of 18 residues. CDR1 and CDR2 from the germline V gene are SGHAT and FQNNGV. The CDR3 region is CASSLDSTGESGNQPQHF. CDR3 bases: TGTGCCAGCAGCTTAGATTCGACAGGGGAGAGTGGCAATCAGCCCCAGCATTTT.

V usage is TRBV21-1 and J usage is TRBJ1-3; TRBD1, the D gene given by the table, was not confirmed from the DNA. TRBV21-1 is given as a pseudogene. The CDR3 is 15 residues long. The CDR3 bases are TGTGCCAGCAGCAAAACCCGGACAACTGGAAACACCATATATTTT. Amino acids: CASSKTRTTGNTIYF.

CDR3 sequence reads: CASSLVQGAQNEQFF. The CDR3 region has the DNA TGCGCCAGCAGCTTGGTACAGGGGGCGCAGAATGAGCAGTTCTTC. The chain is built from TRBV5-1 and TRBJ2-1; 9 bases fit TRBD1. With V trimmed by 0 bases and J by 7 bases, 5 bases remained unmatched. The V gene's germline CDR1 is SGHRS and CDR2 YFSETQ. The CDR3 totals 15 residues.

The chain has TRBV30 and TRBJ1-1; D remains unclear. In germline, CDR1 is GTSNPN, CDR2 SVGIG (reference sequence). The CDR3 has 15 residues. V was trimmed by 4 bases and J by 0 bases, leaving 15 bases between them. The CDR3 coding sequence is TGTGCCTGGAAGAGCGCAGCGATCATGAACACTGAAGCTTTCTTT. Translation: CAWKSAAIMNTEAFF. Full variable domain (remainder filled in from reference TRBV30 and TRBJ1-1): SQTIHQWPATLVQPVGSPLSLECTVEGTSNPNLYWYRQAAGRGLQLLFYSVGIGQISSEVPQNLSASRPQDRQFILSSKKLLLSDSGFYLCAWKSAAIMNTEAFFGQGTRLTVV.